The 29 T cell receptor beta chains in this list originate from one sample, sequenced in a study of shared clonotypes between healthy human individuals. Only in-frame clones appear in the TCRdb table, and some are missing; sequencing was by immunoSEQ multiplex PCR. The sample carries roughly 1 million clones, around four fifths recorded once. Material: memory CD4+ T cells sorted from blood. Regarding subset: CD45RA-negative fraction. The receptors were gathered from a man aged 18 to 29 in good health.

A single count supports this clone. The V gene is TRBV7-8, the J gene TRBJ2-7; D not certain. CDR1 and CDR2 (germline): SGHVS, FQNEAQ. This CDR3 is 14 amino acids long. The V end was cut by 5 bases, the J end by 0 bases, with 11 bases between. The CDR3 sequence is CASSQIGYSYEQYF. CDR3 coding DNA: TGTGCCAGCAGCCAGATTGGCTACTCCTACGAGCAGTACTTC.

V usage is TRBV29-1 and J usage is TRBJ2-7; D not certain. The CDR3 runs 11 residues. Germline V gene lookup returns CDR1 SQVTM and CDR2 ANQGSEA. V was clipped by 6 bases and J by 9 bases, with 15 bases between them. The CDR3 DNA reads as TGCAGCGTCGGTAGGAACCACGGGCAGTACTTC. It is translated as CSVGRNHGQYF.

On this clone: A read error may account for a junction end that differs from germline. V and J are TRBV10-3 and TRBJ1-6; no firm D call. The CDR3 consists of 14 residues. Germline V gene data show CDR1 as ENHRY and CDR2 as SYGVKD. The CDR3 DNA reads as TGTGCCAGCAGTACGAGCTCCTATAATTCACCCCTCCACTTT. Its translation is CASSTSSYNSPLHF.

The V gene is TRBV19, the J gene TRBJ2-1, with D possibly TRBD1 on 5 matching bases. The germline V gene encodes CDR1 LNHDA and CDR2 SQIVND (reference sequence). V gave up 7 bases and J gave up 0 bases, with 10 bases separating them. This CDR3 region has 14 residues. The CDR3 DNA reads as TGTGCCAGTAAAAGGGGTTCCTCCTACAATGAGCAGTTCTTC. It translates to CASKRGSSYNEQFF. Full variable domain (remainder filled in from reference TRBV19 and TRBJ2-1): DGGITQSPKYLFRKEGQNVTLSCEQNLNHDAMYWYRQDPGQGLRLIYYSQIVNDFQKGDIAEGYSVSREKKESFPLTVTSAQKNPTAFYLCASKRGSSYNEQFFGPGTRLTVL.

With respect to this clone: The same CDR3 also results from other DNA sequences found in this sample. This chain connects TRBV4-3 to TRBJ2-7, with D hard to call. Trimming stripped 0 bases from V and 2 bases from J, with 11 bases between. Germline values: CDR1 LGHNA, CDR2 YSLEER. This CDR3 has 15 residues. This CDR3 reads CASSQDRAATYEQYF. For the CDR3, the DNA is TGCGCCAGCAGCCAAGATAGGGCAGCCACCTACGAGCAGTACTTC.

This clone was picked up a small number of times. The rearrangement joins TRBV2 to TRBJ2-4; D is ambiguous. The CDR3 runs 14 residues. From germline, CDR1 is SNHLY and CDR2 FYNNEI. V lost 3 bases and J lost 0, with 6 bases in between. CDR3 bases: TGTGCCAGCAGTGACGGCGTAGCCAAAAACATTCAGTACTTC. It encodes CASSDGVAKNIQYF.

This clone was recorded a few times. V and J are TRBV5-1 and TRBJ2-7, with D perhaps being TRBD1 or TRBD2 (6 bases each). The germline CDR1 and CDR2 sequences are SGHRS and YFSETQ. This CDR3 spans 15 amino acids. Trimming removed 5 bases at V and 5 bases at J, with 20 bases between. In DNA form, the CDR3 reads TGCGCCAGCAGTCCCGGGGGCGGAGTTGGAAACGAGCAGTACTTC. Translated, it gives CASSPGGGVGNEQYF.

The V call is TRBV7-9, the J call TRBJ1-2; D unclear. This CDR3 comprises 13 residues. V lost 2 bases and J lost 8, with 12 bases in between. CDR1 is SEHNR, CDR2 FQNEAQ, per germline (reference sequence). The CDR3 nucleotides are TGTGCCAGCAGCTTATCACTGGGCGGGGGCTACACCTTC. It is translated as CASSLSLGGGYTF.

This clone was observed a single time. V usage is TRBV19 and J usage is TRBJ1-5; D might be TRBD1 (5 bases). The CDR3 length is 15 residues. Trimming removed 5 bases from V and 9 bases from J, with 20 bases in between. Germline CDR1 and CDR2: LNHDA and SQIVND (reference sequence). For the CDR3, the DNA is TGTGCCAGTAGTGACTCGGGACTCTCTTTTTTGCCCCAGCATTTT. This codes for CASSDSGLSFLPQHF.

This clone was observed a few times. The sample contains more than one DNA sequence encoding this CDR3. The chain links TRBV2 to TRBJ2-7, with 11 bases fitting TRBD1. The length of the CDR3 is 14 residues. From germline, CDR1 is SNHLY and CDR2 FYNNEI. Losses at the gene ends were 5 bases for V and 3 bases for J; bases not matched to a gene: 3. CDR3 sequence: CASSPDRGLYEQYF. CDR3 sequence (DNA): TGTGCCAGCAGTCCGGACAGGGGGCTCTACGAGCAGTACTTC.

This chain links TRBV10-3 with TRBJ2-1, with TRBD2 matching over 8 bases. J was trimmed by 5 bases and V by 10 bases; bases with no gene match: 10. The CDR3 is 14 residues long. Per the germline V gene, CDR1 is ENHRY and CDR2 is SYGVKD. CDR3 amino acids: CATFGGAYDNEQFF. Written as DNA, the CDR3 is TGTGCCACCTTCGGGGGGGCCTACGACAATGAGCAGTTCTTC.

The rearrangement uses TRBV7-2 and TRBJ2-3; D possibly corresponds to TRBD1 (5 bases). The germline CDR1 and CDR2 sequences are SGHTA and FQGNSA. This CDR3 contains 13 residues. Trimming cost V 8 bases and J 0 bases, with 9 bases left between them. CDR3 loop: CASRRASTDTQYF. The CDR3 DNA sequence: TGTGCCAGCCGCAGGGCCAGCACAGATACGCAGTATTTT.

V and J are TRBV27 and TRBJ2-7; weak D call: TRBD2 (5 bases). The V end was cut by 6 bases, the J end by 2 bases, with 11 bases between. The CDR3 spans 13 residues. Germline assignment: CDR1 MNHEY and CDR2 SMNVEV (reference sequence). The CDR3 loop is CASRPLGAYEQYF. CDR3 DNA: TGTGCCAGCAGACCATTGGGAGCCTACGAGCAGTACTTC.

The chain carries TRBV27 and TRBJ2-3, with D possibly matching TRBD2 (5 bases). The V end lost 0 bases, the J end lost 2 bases, and 6 bases lay between the germline ends. Germline-derived CDR1 and CDR2 are MNHEY and SMNVEV (reference sequence). This CDR3 is built from 14 residues. CDR3 DNA: TGTGCCAGCAGTTTATCCGGGAACACAGATACGCAGTATTTT. It encodes CASSLSGNTDTQYF.

V is TRBV5-4 and J is TRBJ1-6; 8 bases line up with TRBD1. Germline V gene data show CDR1 as SGHNT and CDR2 as YYREEE (reference sequence). CDR3 length: 15 amino acids. V gave up 2 bases and J gave up 11 bases; unmatched junction bases: 9. CDR3 DNA: TGTGCCAGCAGCTTACAACAGGGGGACTCGGCACCCCTCCACTTT. This sequence encodes CASSLQQGDSAPLHF. Combining the CDR3 with reference TRBV5-4 and TRBJ1-6 gives the whole variable domain ETGVTQSPTHLIKTRGQQVTLRCSSQSGHNTVSWYQQALGQGPQFIFQYYREEENGRGNFPPRFSGLQFPNYSSELNVNALELDDSALYLCASSLQQGDSAPLHFGNGTRLTVT.

This sequence joins TRBV5-5 and TRBJ2-1; 8 nucleotides line up with TRBD2. The CDR3 contains 15 residues. The germline gives CDR1 SGHKS, CDR2 YYEKEE (reference sequence). The ends lost 0 bases at V and 6 bases at J; junction bases unmatched: 5. In DNA, the CDR3 is TGTGCCAGCAGCTTGGTGGCGGGAGGATTCAATGAGCAGTTCTTC. Amino acids: CASSLVAGGFNEQFF.

The rearrangement joins TRBV7-9 to TRBJ2-2, with 8 bases fitting TRBD1. The germline CDR1 and CDR2 sequences are SEHNR and FQNEAQ (reference sequence). The junction had 6 bases not matched to a gene; V was cut back by 6 bases and J by 6 bases. The CDR3 contains 14 residues. CDR3 loop: CASSLRGPAGELFF. The CDR3 nucleotides are TGTGCCAGCAGTCTCAGGGGGCCGGCCGGGGAGCTGTTTTTT.

The V gene is TRBV19, the J gene TRBJ1-4, with D perhaps TRBD1 (5 bases). CDR1 and CDR2 (germline): LNHDA, SQIVND (reference sequence). Trimming left V 2 bases short and J 5 bases short, with 6 bases between. This CDR3 contains 13 residues. The CDR3 DNA reads as TGTGCCAGTAGTATACCAGGGAATGAAAAACTGTTTTTT. This sequence encodes CASSIPGNEKLFF.

The V call is TRBV18, the J call TRBJ2-3, with TRBD2 matching over 7 bases. The CDR3 spans 15 residues. V was pared by 6 bases and J by 2 bases, with 8 bases of the junction left unmatched. Per the germline V gene, CDR1 is KGHSH and CDR2 is LQKENI. CDR3 region: CASSRSGIPTDTQYF. CDR3 coding DNA: TGTGCCAGCTCTAGGAGCGGGATCCCCACAGATACGCAGTATTTT.

In its sample, this clone was seen a few times. The chain is built from TRBV9 and TRBJ1-5; D unclear. CDR3 length equals 14 residues. V was clipped by 0 bases and J by 3 bases, with 7 bases between them. The germline V gene encodes CDR1 SGDLS and CDR2 YYNGEE. The CDR3 region has the DNA TGTGCCAGCAGCGTAGGCCCAGACAATCAGCCCCAGCATTTT. Amino acid sequence: CASSVGPDNQPQHF. The whole variable domain, filled in from reference TRBV9 and TRBJ1-5, reads DSGVTQTPKHLITATGQRVTLRCSPRSGDLSVYWYQQSLDQGLQFLIQYYNGEERAKGNILERFSAQQFPDLHSELNLSSLELGDSALYFCASSVGPDNQPQHFGDGTRLSIL.

As for this clone: Within the sample, other DNA sequences also encode this same CDR3. The CDR3 sequence is CASSYSPQGGTEAFF. The CDR3, as DNA: TGTGCCAGCAGTTACTCGCCCCAGGGTGGAACTGAAGCTTTCTTT. The rearrangement links TRBV6-6 to TRBJ1-1; D possibly corresponds to TRBD1 (5 bases). From germline, CDR1 is MNHNY and CDR2 SVGAGI (reference sequence). With 0 bases removed from V and 5 bases from J, the gap between germline ends came to 13 bases. This CDR3 is 15 amino acids long.

This clone came up a few times. The chain is built from TRBV7-2 and TRBJ2-5; D gene ambiguous. The CDR3 runs to 13 residues. The germline CDR1 and CDR2 sequences are SGHTA and FQGNSA. Trimming cost V 1 base and J 2 bases, with 5 bases left between them. The CDR3 sequence is CASSLGSQETQYF. CDR3 in DNA: TGTGCCAGCAGCTTAGGCTCGCAAGAGACCCAGTACTTC. Together with reference TRBV7-2 and TRBJ2-5, the CDR3 gives the full variable domain: GAGVSQSPSNKVTEKGKDVELRCDPISGHTALYWYRQSLGQGLEFLIYFQGNSAPDKSGLPSDRFSAERTGGSVSTLTIQRTQQEDSAVYLCASSLGSQETQYFGPGTRLLVL.

The CDR3 here is CASSPPEGSHGAQYF. The CDR3 coding sequence is TGTGCCAGCTCACCACCGGAGGGTTCTCATGGGGCCCAGTACTTC. V and J are TRBV18 and TRBJ2-5; D might be TRBD2 (6 bases). The CDR3 is 15 residues long. V was clipped by 0 bases and J by 9 bases, with 17 bases between them. Per the germline V gene, CDR1 is KGHSH and CDR2 is LQKENI.

This clone was seen just once. This chain joins TRBV7-2 and TRBJ2-7, with 14 bases aligning to TRBD2. V was clipped by 5 bases and J by 5 bases; unmatched bases: 8. This CDR3 region has 16 residues. Germline V gene data show CDR1 as SGHTA and CDR2 as FQGNSA. The CDR3 reads CASSTRLAGGQDEQYF. The CDR3 DNA follows: TGTGCCAGCAGCACCCGACTAGCGGGAGGGCAGGACGAGCAGTACTTC. Using reference TRBV7-2 and TRBJ2-7 for the parts outside the CDR3, the full variable domain is GAGVSQSPSNKVTEKGKDVELRCDPISGHTALYWYRQSLGQGLEFLIYFQGNSAPDKSGLPSDRFSAERTGGSVSTLTIQRTQQEDSAVYLCASSTRLAGGQDEQYFGPGTRLTVT.

The rearrangement links TRBV7-2 to TRBJ1-6; D unclear. V was trimmed by 0 bases and J by 3 bases, leaving 6 bases between them. Looked up from germline, CDR1 is SGHTA and CDR2 is FQGNSA. This CDR3 is built from 15 residues. This CDR3 reads CASSLAAGYNSPLHF. In DNA form, the CDR3 reads TGTGCCAGCAGCTTAGCTGCTGGCTATAATTCACCCCTCCACTTT.

V usage is TRBV5-1 and J usage is TRBJ1-1; TRBD1 aligns across 8 bases. Germline assignment: CDR1 SGHRS and CDR2 YFSETQ. The trim removed 0 bases at V and 5 bases at J, leaving 6 bases unmatched. CDR3 length: 15 amino acids. The CDR3 region is CASSLADRVMTEAFF. The CDR3, as DNA: TGCGCCAGCAGCTTGGCGGACAGGGTTATGACTGAAGCTTTCTTT.

The chain joins TRBV7-9 to TRBJ2-1; TRBD2 agrees at 12 bases. The CDR3 consists of 16 residues. J lost 5 bases, V lost 11 bases, and 13 bases had no gene match. Germline V gene sequence: CDR1 SEHNR, CDR2 FQNEAQ (reference sequence). Here the CDR3 reads CAGEKGLAGLNNEQFF. The CDR3 nucleotides are TGTGCCGGGGAAAAAGGACTAGCGGGATTGAACAATGAGCAGTTCTTC.

The chain has TRBV27 and TRBJ1-1; D call uncertain. CDR1 and CDR2 (germline): MNHEY, SMNVEV (reference sequence). The CDR3 covers 13 residues. Deletions cut 2 bases from V and 1 base from J, with 5 bases between. CDR3 coding DNA: TGTGCCAGCAGTTTAAGAGGGAACACTGAAGCTTTCTTT. It yields the protein CASSLRGNTEAFF.

This rearrangement joins TRBV27 to TRBJ2-1; D gene ambiguous. V gave up 6 bases and J gave up 6 bases, with 9 bases separating them. This CDR3 is built from 12 residues. The germline CDR1 and CDR2 sequences are MNHEY and SMNVEV (reference sequence). The CDR3 here is CASRTWGNEQFF. CDR3 DNA sequence: TGTGCCAGCAGGACTTGGGGCAATGAGCAGTTCTTC.